This passage covers 30 T cell receptor beta chains from one sample sequenced in a study of blood T cell repertoires in COVID-19. TCRdb's table, derived via immunoSEQ multiplex PCR, lists solely in-frame clones and lacks some. The top ten clones hold roughly a tenth of a sample with 310,000 or so clones, roughly 86% of them seen once. The specimen sequenced was peripheral blood. The receptor source for this set is a man aged 25-45 years with COVID-19, enrolled during active disease.

The rearrangement links TRBV14 to TRBJ1-2; perhaps TRBD1 as D (5 bases). Trimming removed 2 bases at V and 5 bases at J, with 6 bases between. This CDR3 contains 12 residues. Germline lookup yields CDR1 SGHDN and CDR2 FVKESK. The chain's CDR3 is CASSQSGYGYTF. Written as DNA, the CDR3 is TGTGCCAGCAGCCAATCAGGGTATGGCTACACCTTC.

The chain uses TRBV19 and TRBJ2-7; 8 bases are shared with TRBD1. Germline V gives CDR1 LNHDA, CDR2 SQIVND (reference sequence). V lost 3 bases, J lost 4 bases, and 8 bases stayed unmatched. This CDR3 region has 15 residues. CDR3 coding DNA: TGTGCCAGTAGTATTATCCAGGGGGCGCGGTACGAGCAGTACTTC. The encoded protein is CASSIIQGARYEQYF.

This clone came up a few times. The gene calls are TRBV25-1 and TRBJ1-2, with D maybe TRBD1 (6 bases). The V gene lost 6 bases and the J gene lost 3 bases, with 11 bases spanning the gap. CDR1 MGHDK and CDR2 SYGVNS come from the germline V gene. This CDR3 has 13 residues. CDR3 bases: TGTGCCAGCAGGGACACAGGGCACTATGGCTACACCTTC. Protein product: CASRDTGHYGYTF.

A few counts support this clone. The chain combines TRBV27 with TRBJ2-7; 7 bases line up with TRBD2. With V trimmed by 10 bases and J by 4 bases, 16 bases remained unmatched. Germline V lookup: CDR1 MNHEY, CDR2 SMNVEV (reference sequence). This CDR3 has 15 amino acids. In DNA form, the CDR3 reads TGTGCCACTAGTTTCCTAGCGGCCATTTCATACGAGCAGTACTTC. Encoded protein: CATSFLAAISYEQYF.

J is TRBJ1-2 and V is TRBV28; D is ambiguous. Germline-derived CDR1 and CDR2 are MDHEN and SYDVKM. The CDR3 is 12 residues long. Trimming removed 3 bases at V and 8 bases at J, with 10 bases between. CDR3 sequence (DNA): TGTGCCAGCAGTTTGGTTGGGCGAGGCTACACCTTC. Its protein product is CASSLVGRGYTF.

This clone was detected only once. The chain recombines TRBV5-1 with TRBJ2-1; D gene ambiguous. Per germline, CDR1 SGHRS and CDR2 YFSETQ. The length of the CDR3 is 14 residues. The germline V and J ends were trimmed by 1 base and 7 bases, with 12 bases remaining between them. In nucleotides, the CDR3 is TGCGCCAGCAGCTTGTTTTCGGGTGGTAATGAGCAGTTCTTC. Its protein is CASSLFSGGNEQFF.

The V and J genes are TRBV12-3 or TRBV12-4 and TRBJ2-1; the D is unclear. This CDR3 is built from 11 residues. Deletions cut 3 bases from V and 8 bases from J, with 5 bases between. The DNA for the CDR3 is TGTGCCAGCAGTTTGGCGGATGAGCAGTTCTTC. As protein: CASSLADEQFF.

This rearrangement joins TRBV18 to TRBJ1-5; the D is unclear. The CDR3 has 16 residues. The V gene lost 3 bases and the J gene lost 2 bases, with 14 bases spanning the gap. CDR1 is KGHSH and CDR2 is LQKENI in the germline V gene. The CDR3 loop is CASSPPAGGGNQPQHF. CDR3 in DNA: TGTGCCAGCTCACCTCCGGCGGGAGGAGGCAATCAGCCCCAGCATTTT. Looking up the rest from reference TRBV18 and TRBJ1-5 gives the full variable domain: NAGVMQNPRHLVRRRGQEARLRCSPMKGHSHVYWYRQLPEEGLKFMVYLQKENIIDESGMPKERFSAEFPKEGPSILRIQQVVRGDSAAYFCASSPPAGGGNQPQHFGDGTRLSIL.

This clone has only a few counts. The rearrangement joins TRBV19 to TRBJ2-5; maybe TRBD2 (5 bases). The CDR3 consists of 13 residues. Germline V CDR1 and CDR2: LNHDA, SQIVND (reference sequence). With 7 bases removed from V and 5 bases from J, the gap between germline ends came to 14 bases. The DNA of the CDR3 is TGTGCCAGTACCCCGGACCCGGGGGAGACCCAGTACTTC. Amino acid sequence: CASTPDPGETQYF.

This clone occurred once. The rearrangement uses TRBV7-8 and TRBJ2-5; 9 bases fit TRBD1. Germline CDR1 SGHVS, CDR2 FQNEAQ. The junction had 17 bases not matched to a gene; V was cut back by 3 bases and J by 3 bases. The length of the CDR3 is 19 residues. The CDR3 region has the DNA TGTGCCAGCAGCTTCGGACTTACGGGACAGGGTTCCACCAAAGAGACCCAGTACTTC. The encoded protein is CASSFGLTGQGSTKETQYF.

The rearrangement uses TRBV29-1 and TRBJ2-2; 14 bases are a match to TRBD2. CDR1 and CDR2 from the germline V gene are SQVTM and ANQGSEA. V lost 6 bases and J lost 5; bases outside the gene matches: 20. The CDR3 spans 20 residues. CDR3 sequence: CSVPGLAGAGGRGGTGELFF. The CDR3 nucleotides are TGCAGCGTGCCGGGACTAGCGGGAGCTGGGGGCCGGGGGGGAACCGGGGAGCTGTTTTTT.

The gene calls are TRBV24-1 and TRBJ2-3; D uncertain. Germline-derived CDR1 and CDR2 are KGHDR and SFDVKD. With 4 bases removed from V and 0 bases from J, the gap between germline ends came to 4 bases. The length of the CDR3 is 13 residues. For the CDR3, the DNA is TGTGCCACCAGTGACCCTAGCACAGATACGCAGTATTTT. Its translation is CATSDPSTDTQYF.

V gene TRBV6-6 combines with J gene TRBJ1-2; D not certain. CDR1 and CDR2 from the germline V gene are MNHNY and SVGAGI (reference sequence). The V and J ends lost 7 bases and 5 bases respectively, with 14 bases between them. The CDR3 is made up of 13 amino acids. CDR3 loop: CASTAGLGYGYTF. The CDR3 nucleotides are TGTGCCAGCACGGCGGGGTTGGGGTATGGCTACACCTTC.

V is TRBV6-2 or TRBV6-3 and J is TRBJ2-5; 14 bases align to TRBD2. Germline V CDR1 and CDR2: MNHEY, SVGEGT. This CDR3 has 15 amino acids. The V and J ends lost 6 bases and 3 bases, in that order; junction bases with no gene match: 3. CDR3 protein: CASSGLAGGEETQYF. The DNA for the CDR3 is TGTGCCAGCAGCGGACTAGCGGGGGGCGAAGAGACCCAGTACTTC.

Comments on this clone: Other nucleotide sequences in the sample specify the same CDR3. The rearrangement links TRBV10-3 to TRBJ2-7; TRBD1 agrees at 9 bases. The V gene's germline CDR1 is ENHRY and CDR2 SYGVKD. The CDR3 spans 11 residues. The CDR3 region has the DNA TGTGCTACGGGACAGGGTTACGAGCAGTACTTC. Protein: CATGQGYEQYF.

The table lists this clone with a count of one. This rearrangement joins TRBV19 to TRBJ1-2; D possibly corresponds to TRBD1 (6 bases). Trimming pared 4 bases from V and 0 bases from J, leaving 9 bases between. The V gene's germline CDR1 is LNHDA and CDR2 SQIVND (reference sequence). This CDR3 region has 14 residues. DNA for the CDR3: TGTGCCAGTAGTAAGGGACACACTAACTATGGCTACACCTTC. Translated: CASSKGHTNYGYTF.

The chain has TRBV5-4 and TRBJ2-1; 10 bases map to TRBD2. J gave up 8 bases and V 0 bases, and 8 bases lay outside the gene matches. The germline V gene encodes CDR1 SGHNT and CDR2 YYREEE (reference sequence). The CDR3 length is 16 residues. The CDR3 region is CASSLAGAGGQDEQFF. The CDR3 coding sequence is TGTGCCAGCAGCTTGGCCGGAGCGGGGGGGCAGGATGAGCAGTTCTTC.

The rearrangement links TRBV7-2 to TRBJ2-3, with 8 bases that match TRBD1. Germline CDR1 is SGHTA and CDR2 is FQGNSA. V was clipped by 3 bases and J by 1 base; unmatched bases: 6. This CDR3 is built from 16 residues. For the CDR3, the DNA is TGTGCCAGCAGCTTGCGGGCGACAGGGGGCACAGATACGCAGTATTTT. The encoded protein is CASSLRATGGTDTQYF.

The chain couples TRBV2 to TRBJ1-1; 9 nucleotides align to TRBD1. The junction had 5 bases not matched to a gene; V was cut back by 6 bases and J by 0 bases. CDR1 SNHLY and CDR2 FYNNEI come from the germline V gene. The CDR3 runs 15 residues. CDR3 protein: CASSGQGFMNTEAFF. In nucleotides, the CDR3 is TGTGCCAGCAGCGGACAGGGGTTTATGAACACTGAAGCTTTCTTT.

CDR3 sequence reads: CASSPDTYEQYF. CDR3 nucleotides: TGTGCCAGCAGCCCCGACACCTACGAGCAGTACTTC. V and J are TRBV7-9 and TRBJ2-7; no clear D gene. Germline values: CDR1 SEHNR, CDR2 FQNEAQ (reference sequence). This CDR3 contains 12 residues. The V gene lost 5 bases and the J gene lost 2 bases, with 7 bases spanning the gap.

The rearrangement joins TRBV6-5 to TRBJ2-7; TRBD1 is a possible D gene (6 bases). CDR3 size: 15 residues. Germline CDR1 reads MNHEY; CDR2 reads SVGAGI. Trimming took 2 bases from V and 1 from J, leaving 12 bases between them. The CDR3, as DNA: TGTGCCAGCAGTTACGCTGCAGGGGTTTCCTACGAGCAGTACTTC. This codes for CASSYAAGVSYEQYF.

The chain combines TRBV11-2 with TRBJ2-5, with 8 bases matching TRBD1. This CDR3 is built from 15 residues. Trimming at V came to 5 bases and at J to 5 bases, leaving 10 bases not matched to a gene. Germline lookup yields CDR1 SGHAT and CDR2 FQNNGV. The CDR3: CASSPTGVRQETQYF. The CDR3 region has the DNA TGTGCCAGCAGCCCGACAGGGGTTAGGCAGGAGACCCAGTACTTC.

The chain employs TRBV11-1 and TRBJ2-2, with 9 positions matching TRBD1. Looked up from germline, CDR1 is SGHAT and CDR2 is FQDESV (reference sequence). V shed 4 bases, J shed 4 bases, and the junction held 1 base outside the gene matches. This CDR3 is 14 amino acids long. CDR3: CASSSGQGTGELFF. The CDR3 DNA is TGTGCCAGCAGCTCGGGACAGGGCACCGGGGAGCTGTTTTTT.

The rearrangement links TRBV6-6 to TRBJ1-4; TRBD1 matches 7 bases. With V trimmed by 2 bases and J by 4 bases, 4 bases remained unmatched. CDR3 length: 15 residues. Germline lookup yields CDR1 MNHNY and CDR2 SVGAGI (reference sequence). CDR3 sequence: CASSYTGVGNEKLFF. CDR3 coding DNA: TGTGCCAGCAGTTACACAGGGGTGGGTAATGAAAAACTGTTTTTT.

The chain carries TRBV7-9 and TRBJ2-1; 12 bases agree with TRBD2. The CDR3 is 15 residues long. J gave up 9 bases and V 5 bases, and 8 bases lay outside the gene matches. Germline CDR1 SEHNR, CDR2 FQNEAQ (reference sequence). Written as DNA, the CDR3 is TGTGCCAGCAGCCCTGGACTAGCGGGAAACCCTGAGCAGTTCTTC. It yields the protein CASSPGLAGNPEQFF.

J is TRBJ2-5 and V is TRBV29-1, with a possible D match to TRBD2 (7 bases). The germline V gene encodes CDR1 SQVTM and CDR2 ANQGSEA. The CDR3 has 14 amino acids. Between the trimmed V and J ends, which lost 0 bases and 5 bases, there was a span of 13 bases. CDR3 DNA: TGCAGCGTTGAAGATTGGGGGGGCGCCGAGACCCAGTACTTC. Translation gives CSVEDWGGAETQYF.

The J gene is TRBJ2-2, the V gene TRBV7-3, with 12 bases identical to TRBD2. Trimming cost V 5 bases and J 4 bases; bases outside gene matches: 2. Germline CDR1 is SGHTA and CDR2 is FQGTGA. The CDR3 is made up of 15 amino acids. The CDR3 DNA reads TGTGCCAGCAGCCGACTAGCGGGGGTCACCGGGGAGCTGTTTTTT. Translation gives CASSRLAGVTGELFF.

This clone has only a few counts. This sequence joins TRBV19 and TRBJ2-1, with D perhaps matching TRBD1 (5 bases). Germline V gene lookup returns CDR1 LNHDA and CDR2 SQIVND (reference sequence). CDR3 length: 17 amino acids. V lost 0 bases to trimming and J lost 4 bases, with 16 bases between them. The CDR3 sequence is CASSIEAAGLGYNEQFF. In DNA, the CDR3 is TGTGCCAGTAGTATAGAGGCTGCAGGGCTTGGATACAATGAGCAGTTCTTC. Using reference TRBV19 and TRBJ2-1 for the parts outside the CDR3, the full variable domain is DGGITQSPKYLFRKEGQNVTLSCEQNLNHDAMYWYRQDPGQGLRLIYYSQIVNDFQKGDIAEGYSVSREKKESFPLTVTSAQKNPTAFYLCASSIEAAGLGYNEQFFGPGTRLTVL.

The chain employs TRBV19 and TRBJ2-5; D uncertain. CDR3 length equals 13 residues. Germline V CDR1 and CDR2: LNHDA, SQIVND (reference sequence). V was clipped by 7 bases and J by 1 base, with 10 bases between them. The CDR3 loop reads CASKRNSQETQYF. DNA of the CDR3: TGTGCCAGTAAAAGGAACAGCCAAGAGACCCAGTACTTC.

The chain carries TRBV5-1 and TRBJ2-7, with TRBD1 identical over 8 bases. V lost 5 bases and J lost 2; bases outside the gene matches: 6. Germline V gives CDR1 SGHRS, CDR2 YFSETQ. The length of the CDR3 is 14 residues. CDR3 protein: CASRKQGVAYEQYF. For the CDR3, the DNA is TGCGCCAGCAGAAAACAGGGGGTCGCCTACGAGCAGTACTTC.